This T cell receptor (beta chain) originates from a study of cytomegalovirus exposure and HLA in healthy donors. The overall study: A subsequent analysis reported that the 95 to 150 validation repertoires were produced on the same platform that had also been used for the roughly 670 first-cohort repertoires.

A remark on this clone: Its antigen is as yet unknown.

Measured with immunoSEQ multiplex PCR; TCRdb has only the in-frame clones, and not every one. The profile shows roughly 260,000 clones, around nine tenths of them singletons. Study findings and constraints: Reported performance of the classifier showed diagnosis of cytomegalovirus status with high specificity and sensitivity. In vitro checks showed that a few CMV-associated chains really do target CMV antigens. TCR clusters originating in the first cohort tended to co-occur in the 110 or so validation repertoires, according to a later analysis.

The sequence was obtained from a man aged 18 to 35 in good health and CMV-seronegative. The source material was PBMCs.

CDR3 residues: CAYATGGVCEQYF. The CDR3 nucleotides are TGTGCCTATGCTACGGGGGGGGTCTGCGAGCAGTACTTC. The chain has TRBV27 and TRBJ2-7; 8 nucleotides align to TRBD2. The germline V gene has CDR1 MNHEY and CDR2 SMNVEV (reference sequence). The V segment lost 11 bases and the J segment 6 bases; nucleotides outside the gene matches: 12. The CDR3 consists of 13 residues.